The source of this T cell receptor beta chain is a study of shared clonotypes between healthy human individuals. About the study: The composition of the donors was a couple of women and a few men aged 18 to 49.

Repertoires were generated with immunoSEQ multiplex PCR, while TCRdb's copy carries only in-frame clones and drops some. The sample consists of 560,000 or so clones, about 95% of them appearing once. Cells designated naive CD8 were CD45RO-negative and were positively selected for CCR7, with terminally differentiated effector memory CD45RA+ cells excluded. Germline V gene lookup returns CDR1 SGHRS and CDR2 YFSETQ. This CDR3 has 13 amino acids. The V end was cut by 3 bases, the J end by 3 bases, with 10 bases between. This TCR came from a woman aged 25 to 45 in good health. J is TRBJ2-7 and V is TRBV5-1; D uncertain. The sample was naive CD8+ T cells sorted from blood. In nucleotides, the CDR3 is TGCGCCAGCAGCTATAGACCGCGCTACGAGCAGTACTTC. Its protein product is CASSYRPRYEQYF. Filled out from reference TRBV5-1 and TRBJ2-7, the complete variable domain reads KAGVTQTPRYLIKTRGQQVTLSCSPISGHRSVSWYQQTPGQGLQFLFEYFSETQRNKGNFPGRFSGRQFSNSRSEMNVSTLELGDSALYLCASSYRPRYEQYFGPGTRLTVT.